What follows are 8 T cell receptor beta chains derived from one specimen sequenced in a study of blood T cell repertoires in COVID-19. TCRdb's table, derived via immunoSEQ multiplex PCR, lists solely in-frame clones and lacks some. Here the sample spans more than 300,000 clones, more than 75% being singletons. What was sequenced was PBMCs or T cells enriched from blood (not recorded which). The receptors derive from a woman aged 18-30 years who had recovered from COVID-19.

This chain joins TRBV2 and TRBJ1-1, with D unresolved. The CDR3 has 13 amino acids. Looked up from germline, CDR1 is SNHLY and CDR2 is FYNNEI. The V end lost 11 bases, the J end lost 4 bases, and 17 bases lay between the germline ends. CDR3 bases: TGTGCCTATCTCCGGCTTGAGCGCACTGAAGCTTTCTTT. Protein product: CAYLRLERTEAFF. Filled out from reference TRBV2 and TRBJ1-1, the complete variable domain reads EPEVTQTPSHQVTQMGQEVILRCVPISNHLYFYWYRQILGQKVEFLVSFYNNEISEKSEIFDDQFSVERPDGSNFTLKIRSTKLEDSAMYFCAYLRLERTEAFFGQGTRLTVV.

The V call is TRBV19, the J call TRBJ2-7; the match to TRBD1 covers 7 bases. Germline-derived CDR1 and CDR2 are LNHDA and SQIVND (reference sequence). This CDR3 has 14 residues. J was trimmed by 2 bases and V by 4 bases; bases with no gene match: 5. CDR3 loop: CASSSRDSPYEQYF. CDR3 nucleotide sequence: TGTGCCAGTAGTAGCCGGGACAGCCCCTACGAGCAGTACTTC.

This clone was detected only a few times. The J gene is TRBJ1-1, the V gene TRBV2; D unresolved. V was trimmed by 5 bases and J by 3 bases, leaving 7 bases between them. Germline loops: CDR1 SNHLY, CDR2 FYNNEI. The CDR3 totals 12 residues. The CDR3, as DNA: TGTGCCAGCAGTCAGAGGTACACTGAAGCTTTCTTT. Amino acids: CASSQRYTEAFF.

The rearrangement uses TRBV6-5 and TRBJ1-1; a weak D match, TRBD1 (5 bases). Looked up from germline, CDR1 is MNHEY and CDR2 is SVGAGI. The CDR3 contains 14 residues. Trimming took 6 bases from V and 0 from J, leaving 11 bases between them. The CDR3 reads CASSNRNMNTEAFF. The DNA of the CDR3 is TGTGCCAGCAGCAACAGGAATATGAACACTGAAGCTTTCTTT.

There are a few counts of this clone. V usage is TRBV6-2 or TRBV6-3 and J usage is TRBJ2-1; tentatively, D is TRBD2 (6 bases). Trimming left V 0 bases short and J 9 bases short, with 9 bases between. The germline gives CDR1 MNHEY, CDR2 SVGEGT. The CDR3 spans 13 residues. The CDR3 here is CASSYSSGGEQFF. CDR3 sequence (DNA): TGTGCCAGCAGTTACTCGTCCGGGGGTGAGCAGTTCTTC.

This chain uses TRBV7-2 with TRBJ1-1, with D perhaps matching TRBD1 (6 bases). Germline CDR1 reads SGHTA; CDR2 reads FQGNSA. This CDR3 is 16 amino acids long. V lost 4 bases and J 0 bases, leaving 15 bases between the germline ends. CDR3 sequence reads: CASSSDSGAMNTEAFF. The CDR3 coding sequence is TGTGCCAGCAGCTCAGACTCAGGGGCTATGAACACTGAAGCTTTCTTT.

The table lists this clone with a count of one. The chain combines TRBV3-1 (or the pseudogene TRBV3-2) with TRBJ2-5; TRBD2 aligns across 9 bases. In germline, CDR1 is LGHDT, CDR2 YNNKEL (reference sequence). The CDR3 spans 15 residues. V lost 6 bases, J lost 0 bases, and 5 bases stayed unmatched. The CDR3 sequence is CASRRSGGYQETQYF. The CDR3 coding sequence is TGTGCCAGCAGACGGAGCGGGGGGTACCAAGAGACCCAGTACTTC.

V gene TRBV5-1 combines with J gene TRBJ2-2; possibly TRBD1 for D (5 bases). This CDR3 has 14 residues. Looked up from germline, CDR1 is SGHRS and CDR2 is YFSETQ. V was trimmed by 4 bases and J by 2 bases, leaving 9 bases between them. In DNA, the CDR3 is TGCGCCAGCAGCCCCGGACAAAACACCGGGGAGCTGTTTTTT. The encoded protein is CASSPGQNTGELFF.